Listed below are T cell receptor beta chains from one sample, sequenced in a study of blood T cell repertoires in COVID-19. Only in-frame clones appear in the TCRdb table, and some are missing; sequencing was by immunoSEQ multiplex PCR. The sample consists of 200,000 to 250,000 clones, around 90% of them appearing once. The sample taken for sequencing was peripheral blood. The receptors stem from a woman between 18 and 29 years old who had recovered from COVID-19. The CDR3 runs from the conserved cysteine through the conserved F or W. A D gene is named only where the DNA matches it firmly. A clone size is listed for some rows: how often the clone was seen (once, few, many), or a class if it is expanded.

. TRBJ2-7 TRBD2 TRBV5-5 TGTGCCAGCAGCTTTGCTTTGGGGGGGATCTACGAGCAGTACTTC CASSFALGGIYEQYF
. TRBJ2-7 TRBD1 TRBV6-5 TGTGCCAGCAGTCCCGGGACAGGTTTCTACGAGCAGTACTTC CASSPGTGFYEQYF
. TRBJ2-1 . TRBV5-6 TGTGCCAGCAGCTTGGGGCGGGATAATGAGCAGTTCTTC CASSLGRDNEQFF
. TRBJ2-7 TRBD2 TRBV5-6 TGTGCCAGCAGCTTGCCGGGACTAGCGGGAGTTGGCGAGCAGTACTTC CASSLPGLAGVGEQYF
. TRBJ1-5 . TRBV5-4 TGTGCCAGCAGCTTGGACAGAGATAGCAATCAGCCCCAGCATTTT CASSLDRDSNQPQHF
. TRBJ1-2 . TRBV5-1 TGCGCCAGCAGCCCGGACAGCATCTATGGCTACACCTTC CASSPDSIYGYTF
. TRBJ1-5 . TRBV5-6 TGTGCCAGCAGCTTGGGAGGGCCCAATCTCAATCAGCCCCAGCATTTT CASSLGGPNLNQPQHF
. TRBJ2-7 . TRBV18 TGTGCCAGCTCACCAACCTACTCCTACGAGCAGTACTTC CASSPTYSYEQYF
few TRBJ2-1 TRBD2 TRBV10-1 TGCGCCAGCTCGGTGGCGGGAGGCCTTTACAATGAGCAGTTCTTC CASSVAGGLYNEQFF
. TRBJ2-7 . TRBV9 TGTGCCAGCAGCGTAGCATGGGGGGCCTACGAGCAGTACTTC CASSVAWGAYEQYF
once TRBJ1-2 . TRBV15 TGTGCCACCAGCAGACTTAGGGCAGGGAAGGGCTACACCTTC CATSRLRAGKGYTF
. TRBJ2-7 . TRBV2 TGTGCCAGCAAACCACGGAGGGGGGGCTACGAGCAGTACTTC CASKPRRGGYEQYF
. TRBJ2-7 . TRBV13 TGTGCCAGCAGCCCTCGACAAGAATCCTACGAGCAGTACTTC CASSPRQESYEQYF
. TRBJ2-5 . TRBV11-2 TGTGCCAGCAGGTCCCCCGAGACAGAAGAGACCCAGTACTTC CASRSPETEETQYF
few TRBJ2-7 . TRBV7-2 TGTGCCAGCAGCCCCCTGGGCCCTTCGGATAAATACGAGCAGTACTTC CASSPLGPSDKYEQYF
. TRBJ2-1 TRBD2 TRBV6-6 TGTGCCAGCAGCCCCCGCTCAGCGGGAGCCTACAATGAGCAGTTCTTC CASSPRSAGAYNEQFF
. TRBJ2-4 . TRBV27 TGTGCCAGCAGTCACGGACGGGACAAGTACTTC CASSHGRDKYF
. TRBJ2-3 TRBD1 TRBV23-1 TGCGCCAGCCATCCGGGACAGAGAGATACGCAGTATTTT CASHPGQRDTQYF
. TRBJ2-7 TRBD2 TRBV3-1/TRBV3-2 TGTGCCAGCAGCCAAGGACTAGCGAGGGACGAGCAGTACTTC CASSQGLARDEQYF
. TRBJ2-1 TRBD2 TRBV5-1 TGCGCCAGCAGCTTGGAGTCTAGCGGTTACAATGAGCAGTTCTTC CASSLESSGYNEQFF
. TRBJ2-7 TRBD2 TRBV6-2/TRBV6-3 TGTGCCAGCAGTTACCCTGGGACTAGCGGGCCCTACGAGCAGTACTTC CASSYPGTSGPYEQYF
. TRBJ2-7 . TRBV27 TGTGCCAGCAGTTTCGCAGATCCCTACGAGCAGTACTTC CASSFADPYEQYF
. TRBJ1-2 TRBD1 TRBV4-1 TGCGCCAGCAGCCAAGCCGCCCGGGACAGAGGGCATGGCTACACCTTC CASSQAARDRGHGYTF
. TRBJ1-1 . TRBV6-5 TGTGCCAGCAGCCTGACAGGTCCCTACACTGAAGCTTTCTTT CASSLTGPYTEAFF
. TRBJ2-7 . TRBV4-1 TGCGCCAGCAGCCAGGCCGTAGGCGGGGCCTACGAGCAGTACTTC CASSQAVGGAYEQYF
. TRBJ2-2 . TRBV7-2 TGTGCCAGCAGCTTACTGGGGGAGCTGTTTTTT CASSLLGELFF
once TRBJ2-7 . TRBV19 TGTGCCAGTAGTATGGGCAAATACGAGCAGTACTTC CASSMGKYEQYF
few TRBJ2-7 TRBD2 TRBV6-1 TGTGCCAGCAGTTTCATGACTAGCTACGACTACGAGCAGTACTTC CASSFMTSYDYEQYF
few TRBJ2-1 TRBD2 TRBV5-4 TGTGCCAGCAGCTTGCCTAGCGGACCCTACAATGAGCAGTTCTTC CASSLPSGPYNEQFF
. TRBJ2-7 . TRBV21-1 TGTGCCAGTGGCATAACAGGCTACGAGCAGTACTTC CASGITGYEQYF
once TRBJ1-1 TRBD1 TRBV7-2 TGTGCCAGCAGCTTAGGGACAGGGGGTTCGGGAGCTTTCTTT CASSLGTGGSGAFF
. TRBJ1-5 TRBD1 TRBV24-1 TGTGCCACCAGTGATTTGCAAGGGACAGGGGGGAATCAGCCCCAGCATTTT CATSDLQGTGGNQPQHF
. TRBJ2-5 . TRBV19 TGTGCCAGTAGTATTTTTGCGAGCTCCCAAGAGACCCAGTACTTC CASSIFASSQETQYF
once TRBJ2-1 . TRBV29-1 TGCAGCGCTCTGGGGGGAGGAGGATTTAATGAGCAGTTCTTC CSALGGGGFNEQFF
. TRBJ1-1 . TRBV3-1/TRBV3-2 TGTGCCAGCAGCCAAGTAGGGAGGAACACTGAAGCTTTCTTT CASSQVGRNTEAFF
. TRBJ1-5 . TRBV9 TGTGCCAGCAGCGCCGGGGGGATGCTCCATCAGCCCCAGCATTTT CASSAGGMLHQPQHF
. TRBJ2-7 . TRBV4-1 TGCGCCAGCAGCCCCAAGCATGGGCCCTACGAGCAGTACTTC CASSPKHGPYEQYF
. TRBJ2-7 . TRBV3-1/TRBV3-2 TGTGCCAGCAGCCAAGAACTATTTTACTCCTACGAGCAGTACTTC CASSQELFYSYEQYF
once TRBJ2-7 TRBD2 TRBV6-2/TRBV6-3 TGTGCCAGCAGCAGAGCGGGAGGGAGTTCAGGCGAGCAGTACTTC CASSRAGGSSGEQYF
. TRBJ2-1 TRBD2 TRBV5-1 TGCGCCAGCAGCTTGGGTAGCGGGAGTTATGAGCAGTTCTTC CASSLGSGSYEQFF
. TRBJ2-7 . TRBV9 TGTGCCAGCAGCGTAGCGGTTGGGGGGACTGCCTACGAGCAGTACTTC CASSVAVGGTAYEQYF
. TRBJ1-1 TRBD1 TRBV4-1 TGCGCCAGCAGTCGAACCGGGACAGCGAACACTGAAGCTTTCTTT CASSRTGTANTEAFF
. TRBJ2-1 . TRBV6-2/TRBV6-3 TGTGCCAGCAGTTACGTAGCGAATGAGCAGTTCTTC CASSYVANEQFF
. TRBJ2-1 TRBD2 TRBV11-3 TGTGCCAGCAGCTTAGGTTCTAGCGGGAGTACTTCTGAGCAGTTCTTC CASSLGSSGSTSEQFF
. TRBJ2-5 TRBD2 TRBV6-5 TGTGCCAGCGAACTAGCGGGAGGATCTGAGACCCAGTACTTC CASELAGGSETQYF
. TRBJ2-1 TRBD1 TRBV4-3 TGCGCCAGCAGCCAAGTGGGACAGGGTAAGCCGTTCTTC CASSQVGQGKPFF
. TRBJ2-3 TRBD2 TRBV13 TGTGCCAGCAGCTCCAGAGCTAGCGGATCTAGCACAGATACGCAGTATTTT CASSSRASGSSTDTQYF
. TRBJ2-1 TRBD1 TRBV4-1 TGCGCCAGCAGCCACTTACCGGGACAGGGGGGAAGTGAGCAGTTCTTC CASSHLPGQGGSEQFF
. TRBJ2-7 TRBD1 TRBV27 TGTGCCAGCAGTTCCCGTTACAGGGGGCTGGTTGAGCAGTACTTC CASSSRYRGLVEQYF